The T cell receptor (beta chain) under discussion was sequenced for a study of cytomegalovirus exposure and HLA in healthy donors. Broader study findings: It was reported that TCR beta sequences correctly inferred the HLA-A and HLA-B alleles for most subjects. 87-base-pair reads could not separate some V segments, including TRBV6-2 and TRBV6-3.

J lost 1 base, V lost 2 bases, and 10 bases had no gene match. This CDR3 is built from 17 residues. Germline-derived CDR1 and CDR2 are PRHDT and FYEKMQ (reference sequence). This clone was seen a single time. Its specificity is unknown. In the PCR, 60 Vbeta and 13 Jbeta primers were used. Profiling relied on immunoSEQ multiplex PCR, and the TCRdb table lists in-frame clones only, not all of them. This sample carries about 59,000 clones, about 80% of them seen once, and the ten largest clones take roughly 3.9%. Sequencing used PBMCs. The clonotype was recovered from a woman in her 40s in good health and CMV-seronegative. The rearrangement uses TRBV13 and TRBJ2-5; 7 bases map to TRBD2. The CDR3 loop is CASSLRLAERAQETQYF. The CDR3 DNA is TGTGCCAGCAGCTTAAGGCTAGCGGAACGGGCCCAAGAGACCCAGTACTTC. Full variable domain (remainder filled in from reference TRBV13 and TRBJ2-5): AAGVIQSPRHLIKEKRETATLKCYPIPRHDTVYWYQQGPGQDPQFLISFYEKMQSDKGSIPDRFSAQQFSDYHSELNMSSLELGDSALYFCASSLRLAERAQETQYFGPGTRLLVL.